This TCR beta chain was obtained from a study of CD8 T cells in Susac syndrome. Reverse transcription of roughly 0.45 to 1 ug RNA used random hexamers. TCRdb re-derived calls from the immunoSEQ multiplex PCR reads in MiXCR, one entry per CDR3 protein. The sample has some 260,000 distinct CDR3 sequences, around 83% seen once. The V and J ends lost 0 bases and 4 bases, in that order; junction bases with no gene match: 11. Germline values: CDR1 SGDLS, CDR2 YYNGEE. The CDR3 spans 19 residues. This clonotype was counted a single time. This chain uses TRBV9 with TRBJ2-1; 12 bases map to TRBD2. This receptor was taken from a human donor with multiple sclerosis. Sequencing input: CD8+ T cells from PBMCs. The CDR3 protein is CASSVDPPPTSGRYNEQFF. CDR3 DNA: TGTGCCAGCAGCGTAGATCCCCCTCCTACTAGCGGGAGGTACAATGAGCAGTTCTTC.